Following are 17 T cell receptor beta chains from one sample sequenced in a study of blood T cell repertoires in COVID-19. Only in-frame clones appear in the TCRdb table, and some are missing; sequencing was by immunoSEQ multiplex PCR. The sample has some 320,000 clones; roughly 88% are singletons. Sequenced material: peripheral blood. The receptor set was obtained from a woman aged 25 to 45 who had recovered from COVID-19.

This rearrangement joins TRBV30 to TRBJ1-2; D unclear. Per the germline V gene, CDR1 is GTSNPN and CDR2 is SVGIG (reference sequence). Trimming took 2 bases from V and 12 from J, leaving 19 bases between them. The CDR3 is made up of 13 amino acids. The CDR3 DNA is TGTGCCTGGAGTATCGGACTGTTAAGAGAGGACACCTTC. Protein product: CAWSIGLLREDTF.

This sequence joins TRBV30 and TRBJ1-5, with unresolved D. The CDR3 is made up of 12 amino acids. Trimming removed 5 bases from V and 0 bases from J, with 5 bases in between. The V gene's germline CDR1 is GTSNPN and CDR2 SVGIG (reference sequence). This CDR3 is CAWAGSNQPQHF. In nucleotides, the CDR3 is TGTGCCTGGGCAGGTAGCAATCAGCCCCAGCATTTT.

V is TRBV18 and J is TRBJ2-1, with 7 nucleotides matching TRBD2. This CDR3 region has 15 residues. Germline lookup yields CDR1 KGHSH and CDR2 LQKENI. Trimming at V came to 2 bases and at J to 8 bases, leaving 9 bases not matched to a gene. This CDR3 is CASSPERTSNDEQFF. The CDR3 DNA reads TGTGCCAGCTCACCAGAACGGACTAGTAACGATGAGCAGTTCTTC.

The rearrangement links TRBV11-3 to TRBJ2-7; tentatively, D is TRBD1 (6 bases). Trimming cost V 2 bases and J 1 base, with 6 bases left between them. The CDR3 has 13 amino acids. The germline CDR1 and CDR2 sequences are SGHNT and YENEEA. CDR3 nucleotide sequence: TGTGCCAGCAGCTTACAGGGGTCCTACGAGCAGTACTTC. The encoded protein is CASSLQGSYEQYF.

The V gene is TRBV9, the J gene TRBJ2-1; weak D call: TRBD1 (5 bases). The V gene lost 0 bases and the J gene lost 2 bases, with 15 bases spanning the gap. The germline CDR1 and CDR2 sequences are SGDLS and YYNGEE. The CDR3 spans 17 residues. The CDR3 sequence is CASSVAQGQTAYNEQFF. Here the CDR3 DNA reads TGTGCCAGCAGCGTAGCTCAAGGACAAACAGCCTACAATGAGCAGTTCTTC. Variable domain in full (rest from reference TRBV9 and TRBJ2-1): DSGVTQTPKHLITATGQRVTLRCSPRSGDLSVYWYQQSLDQGLQFLIQYYNGEERAKGNILERFSAQQFPDLHSELNLSSLELGDSALYFCASSVAQGQTAYNEQFFGPGTRLTVL.

V gene TRBV4-3 combines with J gene TRBJ1-4; TRBD1 agrees at 9 bases. This CDR3 spans 16 amino acids. V trimming: 4 bases; J trimming: 8 bases; junction bases outside the gene matches: 11. Germline V gives CDR1 LGHNA, CDR2 YSLEER. This CDR3 reads CASSLLLGQGGEKLFF. The DNA for the CDR3 is TGCGCCAGCAGCCTACTTTTGGGACAGGGCGGAGAAAAACTGTTTTTT.

This clone has only one observation. The rearrangement uses TRBV5-1 and TRBJ1-3; TRBD1 matches 7 bases. The CDR3 spans 14 residues. Germline CDR1 SGHRS, CDR2 YFSETQ. With V trimmed by 7 bases and J by 5 bases, 9 bases remained unmatched. The CDR3 is CASGAGQRRNTIYF. CDR3 in DNA: TGCGCCAGCGGGGCGGGACAGAGACGAAACACCATATATTTT.

This chain connects TRBV12-3 or TRBV12-4 to TRBJ1-2, with D possibly matching TRBD1 (5 bases). With 7 bases removed from V and 5 bases from J, the gap between germline ends came to 11 bases. This CDR3 region has 12 residues. CDR3: CASTPGKYGYTF. The CDR3 nucleotides are TGTGCCAGCACCCCAGGGAAATATGGCTACACCTTC.

The V call is TRBV4-1, the J call TRBJ1-1, with D tentatively TRBD1 (5 bases). The V end was cut by 6 bases, the J end by 6 bases, with 23 bases between. There are 16 residues in the CDR3. CDR1 and CDR2 (germline): MGHRA, YSYEKL. The CDR3 protein is CASRHTPGLGLAEAFF. The CDR3 DNA reads TGCGCCAGCAGGCATACACCGGGACTGGGGCTGGCTGAAGCTTTCTTT.

CDR3 coding DNA: TGTGCCAGCAGTAGAGGAGCAAACTATGGCTACACCTTC. Translating it yields CASSRGANYGYTF. The chain combines TRBV12-3 or TRBV12-4 with TRBJ1-2, with D unresolved. The CDR3 has 13 residues. Trimming left V 5 bases short and J 2 bases short, with 9 bases between.

This clone was recorded once. The rearrangement joins TRBV18 to TRBJ2-3; 7 bases fit TRBD1. V trimming: 1 base; J trimming: 1 base; junction bases outside the gene matches: 8. The CDR3 spans 17 residues. Germline V CDR1 and CDR2: KGHSH, LQKENI. CDR3 bases: TGTGCCAGCTCACCACTTTACAGGGGCTCGGGCACAGATACGCAGTATTTT. Its protein product is CASSPLYRGSGTDTQYF.

The chain recombines TRBV2 with TRBJ2-2, with D unclear. CDR1 and CDR2 (germline): SNHLY, FYNNEI. The V and J ends lost 5 bases and 1 base respectively, with 8 bases between them. The CDR3 has 14 residues. The CDR3 coding sequence is TGTGCCAGCAGTATACTTAGGAACACCGGGGAGCTGTTTTTT. Translation gives CASSILRNTGELFF.

This chain links TRBV3-1 (or the pseudogene TRBV3-2) with TRBJ2-6; D unresolved. The CDR3 sequence is 14 residues long. The germline CDR1 and CDR2 sequences are LGHDT and YNNKEL (reference sequence). The V end lost 3 bases, the J end lost 4 bases, and 7 bases lay between the germline ends. CDR3 coding DNA: TGTGCCAGCAGCCAGACTGGAGGGGCCAACGTCCTGACTTTC. This sequence encodes CASSQTGGANVLTF.

The rearrangement joins TRBV24-1 to TRBJ2-3, with 8 positions matching TRBD1. CDR3 length: 15 residues. The trim removed 2 bases at V and 5 bases at J, leaving 5 bases unmatched. The germline V gene has CDR1 KGHDR and CDR2 SFDVKD. DNA of the CDR3: TGTGCCACCAGTGATTCCAGGGGGCGCGGAGATACGCAGTATTTT. This encodes CATSDSRGRGDTQYF.

The J gene is TRBJ2-7, the V gene TRBV11-2; D gene ambiguous. The V end lost 0 bases, the J end lost 0 bases, and 12 bases lay between the germline ends. Germline CDR1 is SGHAT and CDR2 is FQNNGV. The CDR3 is 16 residues long. In DNA, the CDR3 is TGTGCCAGCAGCTTAGAAACCGCCGGTTTCTCCTACGAGCAGTACTTC. Residues: CASSLETAGFSYEQYF.

This sequence joins TRBV7-2 and TRBJ2-1; TRBD2 is a possible D gene (7 bases). Germline CDR1 and CDR2: SGHTA and FQGNSA. The CDR3 is 15 residues long. Trimming cost V 3 bases and J 4 bases, with 13 bases left between them. The CDR3 region is CASSFPGGPYNEQFF. The CDR3 coding sequence is TGTGCCAGCAGCTTCCCGGGGGGCCCTTACAATGAGCAGTTCTTC.

J is TRBJ2-5 and V is TRBV11-3; 7 bases are a match to TRBD1. CDR3 length: 14 amino acids. The V segment lost 5 bases and the J segment 2 bases; nucleotides outside the gene matches: 5. Germline V gives CDR1 SGHNT, CDR2 YENEEA. For the CDR3, the DNA is TGTGCCAGCAGCACAGGGGTCGGACAAGAGACCCAGTACTTC. This codes for CASSTGVGQETQYF.